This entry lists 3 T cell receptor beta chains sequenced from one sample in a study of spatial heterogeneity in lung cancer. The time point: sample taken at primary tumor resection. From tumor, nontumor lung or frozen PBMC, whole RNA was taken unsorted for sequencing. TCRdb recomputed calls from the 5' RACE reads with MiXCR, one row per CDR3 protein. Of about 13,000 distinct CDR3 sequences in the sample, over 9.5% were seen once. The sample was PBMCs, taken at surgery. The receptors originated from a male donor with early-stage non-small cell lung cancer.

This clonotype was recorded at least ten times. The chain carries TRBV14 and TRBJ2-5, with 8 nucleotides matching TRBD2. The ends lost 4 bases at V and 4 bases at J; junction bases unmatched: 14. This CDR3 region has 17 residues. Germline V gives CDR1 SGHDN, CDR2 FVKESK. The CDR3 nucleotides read TGTGCCAGCAGCCGGCGGGGACCCCGGGAGGGAGGAGAGACCCAGTACTTC. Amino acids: CASSRRGPREGGETQYF.

CDR3: CATLTPNYGYTF. The DNA of the CDR3 is TGTGCCACCCTGACACCTAACTATGGCTACACCTTC. This chain links TRBV28 with TRBJ1-2; D ambiguous. CDR3 length equals 12 residues. The V end lost 10 bases, the J end lost 0 bases, and 9 bases lay between the germline ends. Germline V gene sequence: CDR1 MDHEN, CDR2 SYDVKM.

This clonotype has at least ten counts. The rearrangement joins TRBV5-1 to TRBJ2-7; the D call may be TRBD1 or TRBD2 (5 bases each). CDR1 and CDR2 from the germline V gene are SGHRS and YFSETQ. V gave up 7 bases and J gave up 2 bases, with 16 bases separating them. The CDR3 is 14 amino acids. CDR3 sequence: CASRARGNAYEQYF. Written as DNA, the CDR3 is TGCGCCAGCCGCGCCCGGGGCAACGCCTACGAGCAGTACTTC. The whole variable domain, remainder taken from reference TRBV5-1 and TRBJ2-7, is KAGVTQTPRYLIKTRGQQVTLSCSPISGHRSVSWYQQTPGQGLQFLFEYFSETQRNKGNFPGRFSGRQFSNSRSEMNVSTLELGDSALYLCASRARGNAYEQYFGPGTRLTVT.